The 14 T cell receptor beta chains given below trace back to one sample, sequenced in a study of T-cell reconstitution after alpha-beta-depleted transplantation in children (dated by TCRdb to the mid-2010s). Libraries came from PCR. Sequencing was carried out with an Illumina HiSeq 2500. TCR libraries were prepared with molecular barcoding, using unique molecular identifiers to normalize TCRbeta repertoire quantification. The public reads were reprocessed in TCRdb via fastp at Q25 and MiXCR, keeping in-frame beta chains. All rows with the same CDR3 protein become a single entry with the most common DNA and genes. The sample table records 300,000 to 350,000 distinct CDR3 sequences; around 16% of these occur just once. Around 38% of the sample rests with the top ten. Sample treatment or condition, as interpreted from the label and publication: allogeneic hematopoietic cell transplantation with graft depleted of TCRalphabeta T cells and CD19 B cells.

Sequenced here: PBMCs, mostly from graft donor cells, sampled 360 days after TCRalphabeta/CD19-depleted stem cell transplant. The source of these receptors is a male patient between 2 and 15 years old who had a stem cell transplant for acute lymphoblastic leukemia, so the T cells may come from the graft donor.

CDR3 coding DNA: TGTGCCAGCAGTGAAAGGACTAGCGGGAAATGGGGGCACAATGAGCAGTTCTTC. Translating gives CASSERTSGKWGHNEQFF. The chain carries TRBV28 and TRBJ2-1; the match to TRBD2 covers 12 bases. The ends lost 5 bases at V and 5 bases at J; junction bases unmatched: 13. The CDR3 length is 18 residues. Germline V gene lookup returns CDR1 MDHEN and CDR2 SYDVKM.

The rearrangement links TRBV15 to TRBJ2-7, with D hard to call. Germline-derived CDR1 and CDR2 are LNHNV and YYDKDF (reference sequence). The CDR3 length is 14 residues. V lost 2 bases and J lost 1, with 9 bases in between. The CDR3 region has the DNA TGTGCCACCAGCAGATTGGACGGTTCCTACGAGCAGTACTTC. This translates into CATSRLDGSYEQYF. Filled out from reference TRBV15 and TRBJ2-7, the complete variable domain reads DAMVIQNPRYQVTQFGKPVTLSCSQTLNHNVMYWYQQKSSQAPKLLFHYYDKDFNNEADTPDNFQSRRPNTSFCFLDIRSPGLGDTAMYLCATSRLDGSYEQYFGPGTRLTVT.

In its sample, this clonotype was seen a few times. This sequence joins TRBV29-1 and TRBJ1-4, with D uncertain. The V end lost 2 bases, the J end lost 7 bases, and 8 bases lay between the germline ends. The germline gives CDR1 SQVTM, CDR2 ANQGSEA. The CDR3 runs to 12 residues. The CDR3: CSVEIPGEKLFF. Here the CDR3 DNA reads TGCAGCGTTGAAATCCCCGGTGAAAAACTGTTTTTT.

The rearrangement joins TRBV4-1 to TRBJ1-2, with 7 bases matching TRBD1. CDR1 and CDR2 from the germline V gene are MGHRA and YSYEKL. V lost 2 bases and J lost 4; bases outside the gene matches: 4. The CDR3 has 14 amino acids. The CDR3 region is CASSQHGQAYGYTF. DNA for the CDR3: TGCGCCAGCAGCCAACATGGACAGGCCTATGGCTACACCTTC.

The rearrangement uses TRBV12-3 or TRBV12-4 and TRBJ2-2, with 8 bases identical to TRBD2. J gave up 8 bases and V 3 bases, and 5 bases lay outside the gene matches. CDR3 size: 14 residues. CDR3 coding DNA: TGTGCCAGCAGTTTCCGGGAGGGCACGGGGGAGCTGTTTTTT. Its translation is CASSFREGTGELFF.

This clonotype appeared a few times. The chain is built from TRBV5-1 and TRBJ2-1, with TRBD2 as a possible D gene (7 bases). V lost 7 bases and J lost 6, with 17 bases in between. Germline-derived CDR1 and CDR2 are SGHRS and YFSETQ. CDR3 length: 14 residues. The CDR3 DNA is TGCGCCAGCGGGGTGGGGGGGCCCACCAATGAGCAGTTCTTC. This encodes CASGVGGPTNEQFF.

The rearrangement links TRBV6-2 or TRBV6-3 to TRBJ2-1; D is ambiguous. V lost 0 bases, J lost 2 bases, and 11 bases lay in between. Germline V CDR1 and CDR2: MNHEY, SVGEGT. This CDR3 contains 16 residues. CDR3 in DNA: TGTGCCAGCAGTTACTCGGTAGTAGATGCCTACAATGAGCAGTTCTTC. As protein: CASSYSVVDAYNEQFF.

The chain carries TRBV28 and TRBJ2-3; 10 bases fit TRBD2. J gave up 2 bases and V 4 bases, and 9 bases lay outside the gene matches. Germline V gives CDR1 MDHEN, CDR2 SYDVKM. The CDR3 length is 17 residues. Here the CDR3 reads CASSSFLAGEATDTQYF. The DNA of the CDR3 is TGTGCCAGCAGTTCCTTCCTAGCGGGAGAGGCCACAGATACGCAGTATTTT.

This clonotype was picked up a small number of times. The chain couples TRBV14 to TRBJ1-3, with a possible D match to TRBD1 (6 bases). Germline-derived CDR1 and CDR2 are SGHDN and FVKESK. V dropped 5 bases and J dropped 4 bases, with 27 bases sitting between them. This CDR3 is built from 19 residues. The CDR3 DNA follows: TGTGCCAGCAGCGACGACGCCCTCAGGGGCCTACAGTGGGGAAACACCATATATTTT. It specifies CASSDDALRGLQWGNTIYF. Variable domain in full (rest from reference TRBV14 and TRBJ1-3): EAGVTQFPSHSVIEKGQTVTLRCDPISGHDNLYWYRRVMGKEIKFLLHFVKESKQDESGMPNNRFLAERTGGTYSTLKVQPAELEDSGVYFCASSDDALRGLQWGNTIYFGEGSWLTVV.

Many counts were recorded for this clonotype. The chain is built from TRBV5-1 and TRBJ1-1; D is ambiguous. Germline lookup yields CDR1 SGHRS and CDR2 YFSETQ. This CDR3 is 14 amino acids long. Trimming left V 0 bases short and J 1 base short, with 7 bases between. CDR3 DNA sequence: TGCGCCAGCAGCTTGGTTGGTGGGAACACTGAAGCTTTCTTT. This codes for CASSLVGGNTEAFF. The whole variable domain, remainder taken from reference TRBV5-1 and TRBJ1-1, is KAGVTQTPRYLIKTRGQQVTLSCSPISGHRSVSWYQQTPGQGLQFLFEYFSETQRNKGNFPGRFSGRQFSNSRSEMNVSTLELGDSALYLCASSLVGGNTEAFFGQGTRLTVV.

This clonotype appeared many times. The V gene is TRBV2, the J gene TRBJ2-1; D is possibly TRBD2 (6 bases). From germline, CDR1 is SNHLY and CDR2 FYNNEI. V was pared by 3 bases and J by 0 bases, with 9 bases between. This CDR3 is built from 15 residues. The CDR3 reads CASSEGGGSYNEQFF. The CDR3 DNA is TGTGCCAGCAGTGAGGGGGGAGGCTCCTACAATGAGCAGTTCTTC.

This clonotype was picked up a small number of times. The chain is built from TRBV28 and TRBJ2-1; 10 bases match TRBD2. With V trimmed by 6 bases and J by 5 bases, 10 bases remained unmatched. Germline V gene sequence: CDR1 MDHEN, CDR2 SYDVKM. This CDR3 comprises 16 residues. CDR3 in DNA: TGTGCCAGCAGGCGCTTACTAGCGGGATCAAACAATGAGCAGTTCTTC. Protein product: CASRRLLAGSNNEQFF.

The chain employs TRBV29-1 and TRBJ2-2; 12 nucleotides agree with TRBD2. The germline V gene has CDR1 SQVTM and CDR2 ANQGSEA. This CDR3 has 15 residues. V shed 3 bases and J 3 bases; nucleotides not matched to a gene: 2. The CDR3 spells CSVDGLAGYTGELFF. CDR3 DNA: TGCAGCGTTGACGGACTAGCGGGATACACCGGGGAGCTGTTTTTT.

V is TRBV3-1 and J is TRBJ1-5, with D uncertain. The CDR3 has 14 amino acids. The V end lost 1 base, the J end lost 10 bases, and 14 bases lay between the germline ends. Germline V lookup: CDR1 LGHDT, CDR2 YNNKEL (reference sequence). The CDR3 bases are TGTGCCAGCAGCCAAGGGTGGGGAGACTCACCCCAGCATTTT. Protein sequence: CASSQGWGDSPQHF. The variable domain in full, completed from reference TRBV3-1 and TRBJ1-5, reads DTAVSQTPKYLVTQMGNDKSIKCEQNLGHDTMYWYKQDSKKFLKIMFSYNNKELIINETVPNRFSPKSPDKAHLNLHINSLELGDSAVYFCASSQGWGDSPQHFGDGTRLSIL.